This is a list of T cell receptor beta chains from one sample in a study of blood T cell repertoires in COVID-19. Measured with immunoSEQ multiplex PCR; TCRdb has only the in-frame clones, and not every one. The sample comprises some 180,000 clones, 85% to 90% of which are singletons, and roughly 6% rests with the top ten. Sequencing was carried out using PBMCs or T cells enriched from blood (not recorded which). The receptors were gathered from a man in his forties who had recovered from COVID-19. Both conserved end residues are part of each CDR3. The D gene is left open where the match is weak. Size is stated for part of the rows, as once, few or many counts, or as a class when the clone is expanded.

CDR3aa	CDR3nt	d_gene	abundance	v_gene	j_gene
CAWSVGVGELFF	TGTGCCTGGAGTGTCGGGGTCGGGGAGCTGTTTTTT	NA	NA	TRBV30	TRBJ2-2
CASSPRLAADNEQFF	TGTGCCAGCAGCCCCAGACTAGCGGCAGACAATGAGCAGTTCTTC	TRBD2	NA	TRBV14	TRBJ2-1
CASSTGGSGELFF	TGTGCCAGCAGCACAGGTGGTTCCGGGGAGCTGTTTTTT	NA	once	TRBV9	TRBJ2-2
CASSFGTSKYNEQFF	TGTGCCAGCAGTTTCGGGACTAGCAAGTACAATGAGCAGTTCTTC	TRBD2	NA	TRBV27	TRBJ2-1
CASSEDWQSFEAFF	TGTGCCAGCAGTGAAGATTGGCAAAGTTTTGAAGCTTTCTTT	NA	NA	TRBV6-1	TRBJ1-1
CASSVLGQGKNGYTF	TGTGCCAGCAGCGTACTAGGACAGGGGAAGAATGGCTACACCTTC	TRBD1	few	TRBV9	TRBJ1-2
CATSRDGGGGYEQYF	TGTGCCACCAGCAGAGATGGCGGCGGCGGCTACGAGCAGTACTTC	NA	NA	TRBV15	TRBJ2-7
CASSLTGGAVGEQYF	TGCGCCAGCAGCCTAACAGGGGGCGCGGTCGGCGAGCAGTACTTC	TRBD1	few	TRBV5-1	TRBJ2-7
CASTSGTEAFF	TGTGCCAGCACCTCGGGGACTGAAGCTTTCTTT	NA	NA	TRBV28	TRBJ1-1
CASSPNFYEQYF	TGTGCCAGCAGCCCGAACTTCTACGAGCAGTACTTC	NA	NA	TRBV3-1/TRBV3-2	TRBJ2-7
CASSRSGGLGDNEQFF	TGCGCCAGCAGCCGTAGCGGGGGACTAGGGGACAATGAGCAGTTCTTC	TRBD2	once	TRBV5-1	TRBJ2-1
CASSLGGIRDVGYTF	TGTGCCAGCAGCTTAGGAGGCATCCGTGATGTTGGCTACACCTTC	NA	NA	TRBV11-3	TRBJ1-2
CASRDWINYGYTF	TGTGCCAGCAGGGACTGGATTAACTATGGCTACACCTTC	NA	NA	TRBV6-5	TRBJ1-2
CASSLRDRVYEQYF	TGTGCCAGCAGCCTGCGGGACAGGGTTTACGAGCAGTACTTC	TRBD1	NA	TRBV11-2	TRBJ2-7
CASSRNRESGVAFF	TGTGCCAGCAGTCGGAACAGGGAGTCCGGGGTAGCTTTCTTT	NA	NA	TRBV11-2	TRBJ1-1
CASSLPGQRETQYF	TGTGCCAGCAGTTTACCCGGACAGAGGGAGACCCAGTACTTC	NA	NA	TRBV27	TRBJ2-5
CAWRTGGLGGYTF	TGTGCCTGGAGAACAGGGGGCTTAGGAGGCTACACCTTC	TRBD1	NA	TRBV30	TRBJ1-2
CASSLARGRGEGGELFF	TGTGCCAGCAGTTTAGCCCGAGGGCGGGGCGAAGGCGGGGAGCTGTTTTTT	NA	NA	TRBV28	TRBJ2-2
CASETTAGGWGGYTF	TGTGCCAGCGAGACTACAGCAGGGGGGTGGGGTGGCTACACCTTC	TRBD1	once	TRBV28	TRBJ1-2
CASGSHALSSGKAYGYTF	TGTGCTAGTGGTTCCCACGCTCTCTCCTCAGGGAAGGCCTATGGCTACACCTTC	NA	NA	TRBV12-5	TRBJ1-2
CAWWRGGFYGYTF	TGTGCCTGGTGGAGGGGAGGATTCTATGGCTACACCTTC	NA	NA	TRBV30	TRBJ1-2
CASSTTGNGLYEQYF	TGTGCCAGTAGTACCACAGGGAACGGTCTCTACGAGCAGTACTTC	NA	NA	TRBV19	TRBJ2-7